These 29 T cell receptor beta chains share one sample of origin, sequenced in a study of blood T cell repertoires in COVID-19. The assay was immunoSEQ multiplex PCR, and TCRdb's table has in-frame clones only and misses some. Among hundreds of thousands of clones, 80% to 85% were seen once, and the ten largest hold 5%. Material: PBMCs or T cells enriched from blood (not recorded which). The source is a man aged 35 to 55 who had been exposed to COVID-19.

This clone was observed a single time. The chain carries TRBV30 and TRBJ1-1; D is unclear. Germline-derived CDR1 and CDR2 are GTSNPN and SVGIG (reference sequence). This CDR3 is 14 amino acids long. V lost 5 bases to trimming and J lost 0 bases, with 13 bases between them. Here the CDR3 reads CAWASLYMNTEAFF. DNA for the CDR3: TGTGCCTGGGCTTCTTTATACATGAACACTGAAGCTTTCTTT.

The chain joins TRBV27 to TRBJ2-1, with TRBD2 as a possible D gene (6 bases). CDR1 is MNHEY and CDR2 is SMNVEV in the germline V gene (reference sequence). The V and J ends lost 8 bases and 3 bases respectively, with 20 bases between them. This CDR3 contains 16 residues. The CDR3 is CASLPAGWERYNEQFF. CDR3 in DNA: TGTGCCAGCCTCCCCGCGGGGTGGGAGCGCTACAATGAGCAGTTCTTC.

V is TRBV11-2 and J is TRBJ1-2; 7 nucleotides align to TRBD1. Germline V gene lookup returns CDR1 SGHAT and CDR2 FQNNGV. The CDR3 length is 15 residues. After removal of 7 bases from V and 3 bases from J, the junction contained 11 bases not matched to a gene. The CDR3 protein is CASIPLGQVDYGYTF. The DNA for the CDR3 is TGTGCCAGCATCCCCCTTGGACAGGTCGACTATGGCTACACCTTC.

V usage is TRBV6-5 and J usage is TRBJ1-1, with a possible D match to TRBD1 (5 bases). The CDR3 length is 15 residues. Trimming shortened V by 6 bases and J by 1 base, and 15 bases separated the two germline ends. Germline assignment: CDR1 MNHEY and CDR2 SVGAGI. The CDR3 here is CASRYLQGSNTEAFF. In nucleotides, the CDR3 is TGTGCCAGCAGGTACCTCCAGGGATCGAACACTGAAGCTTTCTTT.

This clone was seen only once. The chain is built from TRBV7-6 and TRBJ2-7; TRBD2 matches 8 bases. With V trimmed by 5 bases and J by 3 bases, 9 bases remained unmatched. The CDR3 runs to 15 residues. CDR1 SGHVS and CDR2 FNYEAQ come from the germline V gene. The DNA of the CDR3 is TGTGCCAGCAGCCTCACAACGGGACTAGGCTACGAGCAGTACTTC. Its protein product is CASSLTTGLGYEQYF.

The chain uses TRBV10-2 and TRBJ2-4; 9 nucleotides align to TRBD1. The CDR3 has 15 residues. After removal of 5 bases from V and 7 bases from J, the junction contained 9 bases not matched to a gene. Germline CDR1 reads WSHSY; CDR2 reads SAAADI. The CDR3 loop is CASSNRDRVSNIQYF. The CDR3 DNA follows: TGCGCCAGCAGTAACCGGGACAGGGTATCGAACATTCAGTACTTC.

This clone was picked up one time. The chain carries TRBV6-4 and TRBJ1-3; the D is unclear. Germline assignment: CDR1 MRHNA and CDR2 SNTAGT. CDR3 length equals 15 residues. The V end was cut by 5 bases, the J end by 4 bases, with 15 bases between. CDR3 sequence reads: CASSLFPCEGNTIYF. CDR3 DNA: TGTGCCAGCAGTCTATTTCCCTGCGAAGGAAACACCATATATTTT.

The chain links TRBV19 to TRBJ1-5; TRBD1 aligns across 7 bases. The CDR3 has 13 amino acids. Germline-derived CDR1 and CDR2 are LNHDA and SQIVND (reference sequence). V lost 3 bases to trimming and J lost 5 bases; unmatched junction nucleotides: 1. CDR3 in amino acids: CASSITGDQPQHF. The CDR3 DNA sequence: TGTGCCAGTAGTATCACAGGGGATCAGCCCCAGCATTTT.

The count of this clone is one. This rearrangement joins TRBV6-5 to TRBJ2-7, with a tentative D call TRBD2 (5 bases). The CDR3 is 12 amino acids. V was trimmed by 6 bases and J by 4 bases, leaving 10 bases between them. The germline V gene has CDR1 MNHEY and CDR2 SVGAGI. CDR3 nucleotide sequence: TGTGCCAGCAGCTCCGGACTTTACGAGCAGTACTTC. Protein: CASSSGLYEQYF.

The rearrangement links TRBV12-5 to TRBJ1-1; no firm D call. Germline-derived CDR1 and CDR2 are LGHNT and FRNRAP. This CDR3 contains 13 residues. V was shortened by 7 bases and J by 3 bases, with 12 bases between the two germline ends. The CDR3 sequence is CASVPIVDTEAFF. In DNA form, the CDR3 reads TGTGCTAGTGTCCCGATAGTGGACACTGAAGCTTTCTTT.

The rearrangement uses TRBV7-9 and TRBJ1-3; the D is unclear. The V gene lost 3 bases and the J gene lost 1 base, with 10 bases spanning the gap. CDR3 length: 15 residues. From germline, CDR1 is SEHNR and CDR2 FQNEAQ (reference sequence). CDR3 protein: CASSFGDGSGNTIYF. The CDR3 nucleotides read TGTGCCAGCAGCTTTGGAGACGGGTCTGGAAACACCATATATTTT.

The rearrangement joins TRBV9 to TRBJ2-3; D is perhaps TRBD2 (6 bases). The CDR3 extends over 15 amino acids. CDR1 SGDLS and CDR2 YYNGEE come from the germline V gene. V was shortened by 0 bases and J by 9 bases, with 17 bases between the two germline ends. CDR3 protein: CASSVASWGDGTQYF. The CDR3 DNA is TGTGCCAGCAGCGTAGCGAGCTGGGGGGACGGGACGCAGTATTTT.

The rearrangement uses TRBV18 and TRBJ2-2; D gene ambiguous. The length of the CDR3 is 18 residues. V lost 2 bases, J lost 2 bases, and 18 bases lay in between. Germline V gives CDR1 KGHSH, CDR2 LQKENI. DNA for the CDR3: TGTGCCAGCTCACCATTCGGAGAGCCCCACCTAAACACCGGGGAGCTGTTTTTT. It translates to CASSPFGEPHLNTGELFF.

The chain couples TRBV10-3 to TRBJ1-5; possibly TRBD1 for D (6 bases). This CDR3 comprises 15 residues. Germline V lookup: CDR1 ENHRY, CDR2 SYGVKD. The V gene lost 8 bases and the J gene lost 5 bases, with 19 bases spanning the gap. CDR3 residues: CAIGLGEGVYQPQHF. Here the CDR3 DNA reads TGTGCCATCGGGCTGGGGGAGGGGGTGTATCAGCCCCAGCATTTT.

This clone was detected only once. The chain joins TRBV9 to TRBJ2-1; TRBD1 aligns across 10 bases. V dropped 2 bases and J dropped 8; count of bases not matched to a gene: 10. CDR1 SGDLS and CDR2 YYNGEE come from the germline V gene. The CDR3 runs to 16 residues. The CDR3 loop reads CASSVTGGTTFYEQFF. In nucleotides, the CDR3 is TGTGCCAGCAGCGTGACAGGGGGCACCACGTTCTATGAGCAGTTCTTC.

This rearrangement joins TRBV30 to TRBJ2-7; TRBD2 might be the D (5 bases). Trimming pared 4 bases from V and 0 bases from J, leaving 13 bases between. Germline values: CDR1 GTSNPN, CDR2 SVGIG (reference sequence). This CDR3 is built from 14 residues. The CDR3 spells CAWIPTSGSYEQYF. The CDR3 DNA sequence: TGTGCCTGGATTCCCACTAGTGGCTCCTACGAGCAGTACTTC.

The V and J genes are TRBV30 and TRBJ2-5, with 7 bases that match TRBD1. This CDR3 region has 15 residues. With 4 bases clipped from V and 1 base from J, the junction kept 9 bases outside the gene matches. CDR1 and CDR2 from the germline V gene are GTSNPN and SVGIG (reference sequence). Written as DNA, the CDR3 is TGTGCCTGGACACCGGGACAGATCAGCCAAGAGACCCAGTACTTC. It yields the protein CAWTPGQISQETQYF.

V gene TRBV11-3 combines with J gene TRBJ1-1, with unresolved D. CDR1 SGHNT and CDR2 YENEEA come from the germline V gene. The CDR3 sequence is 11 residues long. The germline V and J ends were trimmed by 1 base and 8 bases, with 5 bases remaining between them. CDR3: CASSLGAEAFF. As DNA, the CDR3 is TGTGCCAGCAGCTTAGGAGCAGAAGCTTTCTTT.

This clone was seen once. This chain links TRBV7-3 with TRBJ2-7, with 16 bases matching TRBD2. The V gene end was trimmed by 3 bases and the J gene end by 1 base; junction bases not matched to a gene: 3. Germline V gene data show CDR1 as SGHTA and CDR2 as FQGTGA. The CDR3 extends over 17 amino acids. CDR3 protein: CASSLGTSGRASYEQYF. CDR3 in DNA: TGTGCCAGCAGCTTGGGGACTAGCGGGAGGGCATCCTACGAGCAGTACTTC.

The chain joins TRBV11-3 to TRBJ1-2, with a possible D match to TRBD1 (5 bases). This CDR3 is 12 amino acids long. V shed 4 bases and J shed 6 bases, with 9 bases lying between them. Germline CDR1 SGHNT, CDR2 YENEEA. The CDR3 here is CASSSPTDGYTF. CDR3 bases: TGTGCCAGCAGCTCACCGACAGATGGCTACACCTTC.

The V and J genes are TRBV5-6 and TRBJ1-6; TRBD1 matches 7 bases. The junction had 9 bases not matched to a gene; V was cut back by 9 bases and J by 6 bases. Germline CDR1 and CDR2: SGHDT and YYEEEE. The CDR3 extends over 14 amino acids. The CDR3 DNA reads as TGTGCCACCCATCGAACAGGGGTTAATTCACCCCTCCACTTT. Protein sequence: CATHRTGVNSPLHF.

This clone was seen more than once but under ten times. V usage is TRBV10-2 and J usage is TRBJ2-7; D is possibly TRBD1 (5 bases). CDR1 is WSHSY, CDR2 SAAADI, per germline. This CDR3 spans 11 amino acids. V lost 10 bases and J 5 bases, leaving 12 bases between the germline ends. This chain's CDR3 is CATKDTHEQYF. CDR3 sequence (DNA): TGCGCCACCAAGGACACGCACGAGCAGTACTTC.

The V gene is TRBV30, the J gene TRBJ2-3; 8 bases align to TRBD2. The ends lost 2 bases at V and 0 bases at J; junction bases unmatched: 7. This CDR3 contains 16 residues. Germline lookup yields CDR1 GTSNPN and CDR2 SVGIG (reference sequence). The CDR3 loop is CAWSLGASGSTDTQYF. The CDR3 DNA reads TGTGCCTGGAGTTTAGGGGCTAGCGGGAGCACAGATACGCAGTATTTT.

The chain has TRBV2 and TRBJ2-7, with D maybe TRBD1 (7 bases). V was cut by 7 bases and J by 3 bases, with 19 bases left in between. The V gene's germline CDR1 is SNHLY and CDR2 FYNNEI. CDR3 length: 15 amino acids. The CDR3 loop reads CASTDVRGASYEQYF. CDR3 nucleotide sequence: TGTGCCAGCACCGACGTCAGGGGGGCGAGCTACGAGCAGTACTTC.

J is TRBJ2-5 and V is TRBV5-1; no firm D call. CDR1 is SGHRS and CDR2 is YFSETQ in the germline V gene. CDR3 size: 14 residues. Deletions cut 0 bases from V and 2 bases from J, with 8 bases between. CDR3 coding DNA: TGCGCCAGCAGCTTGGGGCTCTTACAAGAGACCCAGTACTTC. This gives the protein CASSLGLLQETQYF.

The genes are TRBV5-1 and TRBJ2-3; possibly TRBD2 for D (5 bases). Trimming cost V 4 bases and J 5 bases, with 20 bases left between them. Germline values: CDR1 SGHRS, CDR2 YFSETQ. The CDR3 extends over 16 amino acids. The CDR3 bases are TGCGCCAGCAGCACCGTGACTATTTCCCGCGGAGATACGCAGTATTTT. This encodes CASSTVTISRGDTQYF. The full variable domain, in which reference TRBV5-1 and TRBJ2-3 provide the parts outside the CDR3, is KAGVTQTPRYLIKTRGQQVTLSCSPISGHRSVSWYQQTPGQGLQFLFEYFSETQRNKGNFPGRFSGRQFSNSRSEMNVSTLELGDSALYLCASSTVTISRGDTQYFGPGTRLTVL.

The genes are TRBV7-6 and TRBJ2-3; 7 bases agree with TRBD1. Germline V gives CDR1 SGHVS, CDR2 FNYEAQ. CDR3 size: 14 residues. Unmatched junction bases numbered 4, after V lost 5 bases and J lost 2 bases. The CDR3 DNA reads as TGTGCCAGCAGCAAAGGGACAGACACAGATACGCAGTATTTT. As protein: CASSKGTDTDTQYF.

V usage is TRBV30 and J usage is TRBJ1-1; 8 bases are a match to TRBD1. Germline loops: CDR1 GTSNPN, CDR2 SVGIG (reference sequence). CDR3 length equals 13 residues. V lost 5 bases and J lost 5; bases outside the gene matches: 7. CDR3 region: CAWHQGAGTEAFF. The CDR3 DNA reads as TGTGCCTGGCACCAGGGGGCTGGGACTGAAGCTTTCTTT.

J is TRBJ2-3 and V is TRBV6-4; no definite D call. The CDR3 is made up of 12 amino acids. The V and J ends lost 4 bases and 5 bases respectively, with 7 bases between them. Germline CDR1 is MRHNA and CDR2 is SNTAGT. CDR3 sequence reads: CASSGTGDTQYF. The CDR3 DNA is TGTGCCAGCAGTGGCACGGGAGATACGCAGTATTTT.